Below are 13 T cell receptor beta chains sequenced from a single sample in a study of blood T cell repertoires in COVID-19 (dated by TCRdb to 2020 to 2022). Libraries were prepared through the immunoSEQ multiplex PCR assay. In TCRdb, the immuneACCESS table is reduced to in-frame sequences with V and J assigned. These tables do not hold every clone; where another copy was compared, an unresolved V gene accounts for under half, and the others remain unexplained. This sample has under 300,000 clones in its table, and about 80% of those were observed once. The ten largest account for roughly 3.2% of the sample. Sequences were obtained from PBMCs or T cells enriched from blood (not recorded which). The receptors here all came from a man between 45 and 60 years old who had recovered from COVID-19.

This chain uses TRBV10-2 with TRBJ2-7; D remains ambiguous. This CDR3 region has 11 residues. Germline-derived CDR1 and CDR2 are WSHSY and SAAADI. Deletions cut 8 bases from V and 2 bases from J, with 7 bases between. This CDR3 is CASSEAYEQYF. In DNA form, the CDR3 reads TGCGCCAGCTCCGAGGCCTACGAGCAGTACTTC.

The rearrangement joins TRBV5-4 to TRBJ2-5, with TRBD1 matching 7 bases. With 3 bases clipped from V and 3 bases from J, the junction kept 8 bases outside the gene matches. Germline CDR1 SGHNT, CDR2 YYREEE (reference sequence). The CDR3 loop spans 15 amino acids. In DNA, the CDR3 is TGTGCCAGCAGCTCACAGGGGAACCAAAAAGAGACCCAGTACTTC. Encoded protein: CASSSQGNQKETQYF.

CDR3 DNA: TGTGCCAGCAACTTTCTAGCGGGGGACAATGAGCAGTTCTTC. Protein: CASNFLAGDNEQFF. The J gene is TRBJ2-1, the V gene TRBV10-3, with 10 nucleotides matching TRBD2. Germline trimming cut 10 bases from V and 5 bases from J; bases unmatched to any gene: 8. This CDR3 region has 14 residues. The V gene's germline CDR1 is ENHRY and CDR2 SYGVKD.

J is TRBJ1-6 and V is TRBV9, with TRBD1 identical over 7 bases. V gave up 0 bases and J gave up 7 bases; unmatched junction bases: 4. The CDR3 runs to 15 residues. The germline CDR1 and CDR2 sequences are SGDLS and YYNGEE. The CDR3 region has the DNA TGTGCCAGCAGCGTAGTCGGACAGGCCAATTCACCCCTCCACTTT. It specifies CASSVVGQANSPLHF.

This clone was recorded only once. The chain recombines TRBV27 with TRBJ1-2; 10 bases agree with TRBD1. CDR1 and CDR2 from the germline V gene are MNHEY and SMNVEV (reference sequence). V dropped 6 bases and J dropped 5; count of bases not matched to a gene: 6. This CDR3 has 14 amino acids. The CDR3 is CASRRGTGEYGYTF. The CDR3, as DNA: TGTGCCAGCAGGCGAGGGACAGGGGAATATGGCTACACCTTC.

The V gene is TRBV11-3, the J gene TRBJ2-1; 9 bases are shared with TRBD1. This CDR3 comprises 16 residues. Germline-derived CDR1 and CDR2 are SGHNT and YENEEA. The V gene end was trimmed by 4 bases and the J gene end by 9 bases; junction bases not matched to a gene: 13. The CDR3 loop reads CASSSESGTGIGEQFF. CDR3 DNA: TGTGCCAGCAGCTCCGAATCCGGGACAGGGATCGGTGAGCAGTTCTTC.

The chain employs TRBV11-1 and TRBJ2-5, with 7 positions matching TRBD2. Per germline, CDR1 SGHAT and CDR2 FQDESV (reference sequence). Germline trimming cut 7 bases from V and 5 bases from J; bases unmatched to any gene: 7. The CDR3 contains 13 residues. This chain's CDR3 is CASNRGEAETQYF. The CDR3 DNA sequence: TGTGCCAGCAATCGGGGGGAGGCGGAGACCCAGTACTTC.

V gene TRBV19 combines with J gene TRBJ1-2; D remains ambiguous. The CDR3 runs to 12 residues. The V and J ends lost 7 bases and 3 bases respectively, with 9 bases between them. Germline values: CDR1 LNHDA, CDR2 SQIVND (reference sequence). The CDR3 spells CASTHNYYGYTF. DNA of the CDR3: TGTGCCAGTACCCATAACTACTATGGCTACACCTTC.

The CDR3 DNA reads as TGCGCCAGCAGCCCGGGACTAGCGGGGGCCCAATACGAGCAGTACTTC. Residues: CASSPGLAGAQYEQYF. The chain joins TRBV5-1 to TRBJ2-7; 14 bases are a match to TRBD2. Trimming cost V 4 bases and J 4 bases; bases outside gene matches: 7. Germline V CDR1 and CDR2: SGHRS, YFSETQ. This CDR3 region has 16 residues.

The V and J genes are TRBV18 and TRBJ1-2; D not certain. In germline, CDR1 is KGHSH, CDR2 LQKENI. The CDR3 is 13 residues long. Trimming left V 2 bases short and J 4 bases short, with 8 bases between. CDR3 DNA: TGTGCCAGCTCACCATCCGGTGGCTATGGCTACACCTTC. Translated, it gives CASSPSGGYGYTF.

The chain recombines TRBV5-1 with TRBJ2-1; 12 bases line up with TRBD2. V trimming: 4 bases; J trimming: 6 bases; junction bases outside the gene matches: 8. CDR1 is SGHRS, CDR2 YFSETQ, per germline. The CDR3 is 16 residues long. The CDR3 nucleotides are TGCGCCAGCAGCGGGCCCCTAGCGGGGGGGCTCAATGAGCAGTTCTTC. Protein product: CASSGPLAGGLNEQFF.

V usage is TRBV5-5 and J usage is TRBJ1-1; 12 bases line up with TRBD1. Germline CDR1 and CDR2: SGHKS and YYEKEE (reference sequence). The CDR3 is 19 residues long. Germline trimming cut 2 bases from V and 1 base from J; bases unmatched to any gene: 12. The CDR3 DNA sequence: TGTGCCAGCAGCTTCCTATTTTCGGGGACAGGGGGCCCGAACACTGAAGCTTTCTTT. It encodes CASSFLFSGTGGPNTEAFF. Full variable domain (missing parts from reference TRBV5-5 and TRBJ1-1): DAGVTQSPTHLIKTRGQQVTLRCSPISGHKSVSWYQQVLGQGPQFIFQYYEKEERGRGNFPDRFSARQFPNYSSELNVNALLLGDSALYLCASSFLFSGTGGPNTEAFFGQGTRLTVV.

The genes are TRBV6-5 and TRBJ2-3, with D maybe TRBD1 (6 bases). This CDR3 contains 14 residues. Trimming took off 5 bases at V and 5 bases at J, with 14 bases between the two ends. Germline V lookup: CDR1 MNHEY, CDR2 SVGAGI. The CDR3 protein is CASSPRQVGDTQYF. Here the CDR3 DNA reads TGTGCCAGCAGTCCACGACAGGTTGGAGATACGCAGTATTTT.